Listed below are T cell receptor beta chains from one sample, sequenced in a study of T-cell reconstitution after alpha-beta-depleted transplantation in children. Each CDR3 protein gets one entry after TCRdb re-called the PCR reads with MiXCR. The profile shows about 110,000 distinct CDR3 sequences, about 6% of them singletons. The starting material was PBMCs, mostly from graft donor cells, obtained 360 days after TCRalphabeta/CD19-depleted stem cell transplant. The receptors come from a male patient between 2 and 15 years old who had a stem cell transplant for acute lymphoblastic leukemia, so the T cells may come from the graft donor. CDR3s include the opening cysteine and the closing phenylalanine or tryptophan. Fields, in order: V gene, D gene, J gene, clone size, CDR3 DNA, CDR3 protein. A D gene is named only where the DNA matches it firmly. Some rows mark clone size as missing; the rest say once, few, many or name a class of expanded clone.

>TRBV9|NA|TRBJ1-5|NA
TGTGCCAGCAGCGTCGGCGGCCGCTCCAATCAGCCCCAGCATTTT
CASSVGGRSNQPQHF
>TRBV25-1|TRBD2|TRBJ2-7|many
TGTGCCAGCAGTGAGGGAGGGTACGAGCAGTACTTC
CASSEGGYEQYF
>TRBV20-1|TRBD1|TRBJ1-1|many
TGCAGTCAGGGACAGGGAAAGACTGAAGCTTTCTTT
CSQGQGKTEAFF
>TRBV7-9|TRBD1|TRBJ1-1|few
TGTGCCAGCAGCCCAAGGAGGGGGCGGAGAGCTTTCTTT
CASSPRRGRRAFF
>TRBV10-2|NA|TRBJ2-7|many
TGCGCCAGTTCCGAGGGGTTCTCCTACGAGCAGTACTTC
CASSEGFSYEQYF
>TRBV6-2/TRBV6-3|TRBD1|TRBJ2-7|few
TGTGCCAGCAGTTACTCGGGGACAGGCTACGAGCAGTACTTC
CASSYSGTGYEQYF
>TRBV28|TRBD2|TRBJ2-7|NA
TGTGCCAGCAGCCCAGGACTAGCGGTAACCCTAAATTACGAGCAGTACTTC
CASSPGLAVTLNYEQYF
>TRBV7-6|TRBD1|TRBJ1-6|few
TGTGCCAGCAGCTTAGTGGGACAGGGCGTAGGTGGCCTCCACTTT
CASSLVGQGVGGLHF
>TRBV7-8|NA|TRBJ2-7|many
TGTGCCAGCAGCTTAGCTTTTGACCGTGTCTACGAGCAGTACTTC
CASSLAFDRVYEQYF
>TRBV3-1|NA|TRBJ1-1|many
TGTGCCAGCAGCCCCCGGGGGAAATGGTGGAGCACTGAAGCTTTCTTT
CASSPRGKWWSTEAFF
>TRBV4-3|TRBD2|TRBJ2-3|many
TGCGCCAGCAGCCAAGAAATGGAACTAGCGGGAGCAGATACGCAGTATTTT
CASSQEMELAGADTQYF
>TRBV4-3|NA|TRBJ1-4|NA
TGCGCCAGCAGCCAAGTTCTGGGGAAACTGTTTTTT
CASSQVLGKLFF
>TRBV11-2|TRBD1|TRBJ1-5|many
TGTGCCAGCAGCCTAAAAGGGGGCAGCTCTAATCAGCCCCAGCATTTT
CASSLKGGSSNQPQHF
>TRBV9|NA|TRBJ2-3|medium-sized
TGTGCCAGCAGCTGGGGGGGCACACCAGCTAGCACAGATACGCAGTATTTT
CASSWGGTPASTDTQYF
>TRBV29-1|NA|TRBJ2-7|NA
TGCAGCGTTGGGAAGGGGCCTTCCTACGAGCAGTACTTC
CSVGKGPSYEQYF
>TRBV27|TRBD2|TRBJ2-1|NA
TGTGCCAGCAGCGGGAGGGCCCATGAGCAGTTCTTC
CASSGRAHEQFF
>TRBV7-8|TRBD2|TRBJ2-2|NA
TGTGCCAGCAGCTTCCCGGGACCTGGACTAGCGGGAGTGAACACCGGGGAGCTGTTTTTT
CASSFPGPGLAGVNTGELFF
>TRBV5-5|TRBD2|TRBJ2-2|NA
TGTGCCAGCAGCTACCGAGCGGGAGACGAAACCACCGGGGAGCTGTTTTTT
CASSYRAGDETTGELFF
>TRBV25-1|TRBD2|TRBJ2-1|NA
TGTGCCAGCAGTGGGGGGGCTAGCGGGAGGGCCCCGAGCTCCTACAATGAGCAGTTCTTC
CASSGGASGRAPSSYNEQFF
>TRBV18|NA|TRBJ1-2|NA
TGTGCCAGCTCACACCGGGACACAAGGTTCTATGGCTACACCTTC
CASSHRDTRFYGYTF
>TRBV6-6|NA|TRBJ1-1|few
TGTGCCAGCAGTTACAGCCCTGAAGCTTTCTTT
CASSYSPEAFF
>TRBV12-3/TRBV12-4|TRBD2|TRBJ2-1|many
TGTGCCAGCAGTACCGGGACTAGACCCCTACAAGGGCAGTTCTTC
CASSTGTRPLQGQFF
>TRBV2|TRBD1|TRBJ2-7|many
TGTGCCAGCAGTGGAGACAGGGGTTGGCACGAGCAGTACTTC
CASSGDRGWHEQYF
>TRBV2|NA|TRBJ2-1|many
TGTGCCAGCCCCCTCGGGAGCAATGAGCAGTTCTTC
CASPLGSNEQFF
>TRBV7-2|NA|TRBJ2-7|few
TGTGCCAGCAGCTTAGGGGGGGCAGTTCGTTACGAGCAGTACTTC
CASSLGGAVRYEQYF
>TRBV20-1|NA|TRBJ2-3|NA
TGCAGTGCTAGGGCTTGGGCAGATACGCAGTATTTT
CSARAWADTQYF
>TRBV28|NA|TRBJ2-7|many
TGTGCCAGCAGCAAAGCGGTCTCCTACGAGCAGTACTTC
CASSKAVSYEQYF
>TRBV28|NA|TRBJ2-7|many
TGTGCCAGCAGTGTGGACAACCCCTACGAGCAGTACTTC
CASSVDNPYEQYF